The rows below give T cell receptor beta chains drawn from one sample of a study of cytomegalovirus exposure and HLA in healthy donors. Sequencing was performed with immunoSEQ multiplex PCR; in TCRdb, only in-frame clones are kept and a portion is missing. The repertoire has about 92,000 clones, about 94% of them found once; the top ten carry about 1.1%. The specimen was PBMCs. The receptors stem from a woman aged 25 to 39 in good health and CMV-seropositive. CDR3s include the opening cysteine and the closing phenylalanine or tryptophan. A D gene is named only where the DNA matches it firmly. Size tells how often a clone was seen (once, few, many) or the class of an expanded clone, and some rows leave it out.

abundance,d_gene,j_gene,v_gene,CDR3nt,CDR3aa
.,.,TRBJ2-2,TRBV28,TGTGCCAGCAGCCTCCGACTAGGCCTCGGGGAGCTGTTTTTT,CASSLRLGLGELFF
.,.,TRBJ2-7,TRBV28,TGTGCCAGCAGCCACAGGGTCCTTTTGGGTGAGCAGTACTTC,CASSHRVLLGEQYF
.,TRBD1,TRBJ1-5,TRBV28,TGTGCCAGCAGACGGGACAGGAAAGATCAGCCCCAGCATTTT,CASRRDRKDQPQHF
.,.,TRBJ1-2,TRBV28,TGTGCCAGCACCCAGAACAGCTATGGCTACACCTTC,CASTQNSYGYTF
.,TRBD1,TRBJ1-4,TRBV19,TGTGCCAGTAGCTCCGGGACAGGGAGTGAAAAACTGTTTTTT,CASSSGTGSEKLFF
.,TRBD2,TRBJ2-1,TRBV19,TGTGCCAGTAGGTCGACTAGCGGGAGACCTAATGAGCAGTTCTTC,CASRSTSGRPNEQFF
.,TRBD1,TRBJ2-1,TRBV7-9,TGTGCCAGCAGCATTGGGACAGGCAATGAGCAGTTCTTC,CASSIGTGNEQFF
.,.,TRBJ2-7,TRBV29-1,TGCAGCGTCGCAGGGCGGCTGCCTCCTTTCGAGCAGTACTTC,CSVAGRLPPFEQYF
.,TRBD1,TRBJ1-1,TRBV2,TGTGCCAGCAGTCGACAGGGAACCACTGAAGCTTTCTTT,CASSRQGTTEAFF
.,TRBD1,TRBJ2-1,TRBV6-5,TGTGCCAGGCCCGGGACAGAAGGCAATGAGCAGTTCTTC,CARPGTEGNEQFF
.,TRBD1,TRBJ1-5,TRBV7-9,TGTGCCAGCAGCTGGGGGACAGGGGGCAATCAGCCCCAGCATTTT,CASSWGTGGNQPQHF
.,TRBD1,TRBJ1-6,TRBV19,TGTGCCAGTAGTATAGTGTTGGGACAGGGGACCCCCCTCCACTTT,CASSIVLGQGTPLHF
.,.,TRBJ1-2,TRBV29-1,TGCAGCGCCGGAGGGTATGTTGATGGCTACACCTTC,CSAGGYVDGYTF
.,TRBD2,TRBJ2-1,TRBV7-2,TGTGCCAGCAGCTTAGCGGGACTAGTGGAGCGAGAGCAGTTCTTC,CASSLAGLVEREQFF
.,TRBD2,TRBJ2-3,TRBV7-8,TGTGCCAGCAGCTTCGAACGGCGACTAGCAATAGATACGCAGTATTTT,CASSFERRLAIDTQYF
.,.,TRBJ1-1,TRBV19,TGTGCCAGTAGTGTATCAGGGTACACTGAAGCTTTCTTT,CASSVSGYTEAFF
.,TRBD1,TRBJ1-4,TRBV28,TGTGCCAGCAACGAACAGGGGTTGGAGGAAAAACTGTTTTTT,CASNEQGLEEKLFF
.,.,TRBJ1-2,TRBV28,TGTGCCAGCAGTATCCCCATGCGCGGTAACTATGGCTACACCTTC,CASSIPMRGNYGYTF
.,.,TRBJ1-5,TRBV18,TGTGCCAGCTCACCTACCACAGGGTTGAGTCAACCCCAGCATTTT,CASSPTTGLSQPQHF
once,TRBD2,TRBJ2-1,TRBV18,TGTGCCAGCTCACCAAGGGCCGCGGGAGTTTTCAATGAGCAGTTCTTC,CASSPRAAGVFNEQFF
.,.,TRBJ2-7,TRBV19,TGTGCCAGTAGTTACCAGATCCGTCACTACGAGCAGTACTTC,CASSYQIRHYEQYF
.,.,TRBJ2-2,TRBV19,TGTGCCAGTAACCTGGGCGCGGGCCAGAACACCGGGGAGCTGTTTTTT,CASNLGAGQNTGELFF
.,.,TRBJ2-2,TRBV7-2,TGTGCCAGCAGCTTAAGTGTCCTGAGGACCGGGGAGCTGTTTTTT,CASSLSVLRTGELFF
.,.,TRBJ2-1,TRBV15,TGTGCCACCAGTACGTTTGAGGGGGGAGGGCCCTACAATGAGCAGTTCTTC,CATSTFEGGGPYNEQFF
.,TRBD1,TRBJ2-5,TRBV6-6,TGTGCCAGCAGGCCCGGACAGGGGAGGCGAGAGACCCAGTACTTC,CASRPGQGRRETQYF
.,TRBD1,TRBJ2-1,TRBV5-6,TGTGCCAGCAGCCTTACCTCAGGGGGCCACGGCAATGAGCAGTTCTTC,CASSLTSGGHGNEQFF
.,.,TRBJ2-1,TRBV6-6,TGTGCCAGCAGTCCAGGAGGGGATGAGCAGTTCTTC,CASSPGGDEQFF
few,TRBD2,TRBJ2-5,TRBV30,TGTGCCGGGGGACTAGCGGGAGAGACCCAGTACTTC,CAGGLAGETQYF
.,TRBD1,TRBJ2-5,TRBV6-6,TGTGCCAGCAGCACACTTTCGACAGGGCAGGAGACCCAGTACTTC,CASSTLSTGQETQYF
.,.,TRBJ2-5,TRBV10-2,TGCGCCACCTCCGGACAGCTAGAGACCCAGTACTTC,CATSGQLETQYF
.,TRBD2,TRBJ2-2,TRBV6-1,TGTGCCAGCATGGCTAGCGGGATCCGTGGGGAGCTGTTTTTT,CASMASGIRGELFF
.,TRBD1,TRBJ2-5,TRBV18,TGTGCCAGCTCACCCCCTTGGACAGGGTGGGAGACCCAGTACTTC,CASSPPWTGWETQYF